A single sample is the source of the 19 T cell receptor beta chains below, sequenced in a study of technical replicates of blood from several donors. TCRdb's table, derived via immunoSEQ multiplex PCR, lists solely in-frame clones and lacks some. The data contain 75,000 to 95,000 clones, just over 90% of them singletons. What was sequenced was T cells isolated from PBMCs. The receptors were gathered from a human donor in good health.

CDR3 sequence (DNA): TGTGCCAGCATGAAGAGTTTCCAGAAGGGGGAGACCCAGTACTTC. Translation: CASMKSFQKGETQYF. This chain connects TRBV28 to TRBJ2-5, with TRBD1 as a possible D gene (5 bases). CDR3 size: 15 residues. Germline lookup yields CDR1 MDHEN and CDR2 SYDVKM. The ends were cut back, 7 bases at V and 5 bases at J, with 20 bases in the middle.

This sequence joins TRBV6-5 and TRBJ2-3; the match to TRBD2 covers 8 bases. CDR1 is MNHEY and CDR2 is SVGAGI in the germline V gene. J lost 5 bases, V lost 8 bases, and 12 bases had no gene match. This CDR3 comprises 15 residues. The DNA of the CDR3 is TGTGCCAGCGGCCGCCGGGGGGGGAGTTTAGATACGCAGTATTTT. Translating it yields CASGRRGGSLDTQYF.

The CDR3 sequence is CAIGLSHDLGEQYF. The CDR3 nucleotides are TGTGCCATCGGACTCTCCCATGATCTCGGGGAGCAGTACTTC. The rearrangement joins TRBV10-3 to TRBJ2-7; D is perhaps TRBD2 (5 bases). The V end was cut by 8 bases, the J end by 7 bases, with 21 bases between. Germline V gene sequence: CDR1 ENHRY, CDR2 SYGVKD. The CDR3 has 14 amino acids.

V is TRBV5-5 and J is TRBJ1-6; maybe TRBD1 (6 bases). The germline V and J ends were trimmed by 0 bases and 6 bases, with 13 bases remaining between them. Germline values: CDR1 SGHKS, CDR2 YYEKEE (reference sequence). The CDR3 has 16 amino acids. The CDR3 spells CASSLGPGGPNSPLHF. In DNA form, the CDR3 reads TGTGCCAGCAGCTTGGGCCCCGGGGGGCCTAATTCACCCCTCCACTTT.

This chain uses TRBV2 with TRBJ2-7; 14 bases line up with TRBD2. The V and J ends lost 6 bases and 2 bases, in that order; junction bases with no gene match: 12. CDR1 and CDR2 (germline): SNHLY, FYNNEI. The CDR3 consists of 18 residues. The chain's CDR3 is CASSVRTSGGKGPYEQYF. In DNA form, the CDR3 reads TGTGCCAGCAGCGTAAGGACTAGCGGGGGGAAAGGGCCCTACGAGCAGTACTTC.

The table lists this clone with a count of one. The rearrangement joins TRBV5-4 to TRBJ2-2, with D uncertain. Germline CDR1 and CDR2: SGHNT and YYREEE (reference sequence). V was clipped by 1 base and J by 9 bases, with 7 bases between them. The CDR3 sequence is 12 residues long. In DNA, the CDR3 is TGTGCCAGCAGCTTGAACTCGTGGGAGCTGTTTTTT. It yields the protein CASSLNSWELFF.

The chain joins TRBV6-1 to TRBJ1-1; a weak D match, TRBD1 (5 bases). Trimming removed 6 bases from V and 4 bases from J, with 12 bases in between. The CDR3 loop spans 13 amino acids. CDR1 and CDR2 (germline): MNHNS, SASEGT. The CDR3: CASRRGEGTEAFF. DNA of the CDR3: TGTGCCAGCAGACGAGGGGAGGGCACTGAAGCTTTCTTT.

The chain uses TRBV11-2 and TRBJ2-1; 10 positions agree with TRBD2. With 4 bases clipped from V and 7 bases from J, the junction kept 4 bases outside the gene matches. This CDR3 is 14 amino acids long. The germline V gene has CDR1 SGHAT and CDR2 FQNNGV. The CDR3 DNA follows: TGTGCCAGCAGCTCCGTTAGCGGGGGGAATGAGCAGTTCTTC. This codes for CASSSVSGGNEQFF.

The rearrangement joins TRBV4-2 to TRBJ1-2, with 7 bases identical to TRBD1. CDR1 LGHNA and CDR2 YNFKEQ come from the germline V gene. With V trimmed by 4 bases and J by 1 base, 9 bases remained unmatched. The CDR3 contains 16 residues. CDR3 nucleotides: TGTGCCAGCAGCCTCAGTCAGACAGGGAGTAACTATGGCTACACCTTC. It yields the protein CASSLSQTGSNYGYTF.

This clone was seen just once. This chain connects TRBV4-1 to TRBJ1-4, with TRBD1 matching 10 bases. There are 17 residues in the CDR3. CDR1 is MGHRA, CDR2 YSYEKL, per germline. J was trimmed by 8 bases and V by 3 bases; bases with no gene match: 12. This chain's CDR3 is CASSHRDRGPPAEKLFF. CDR3 sequence (DNA): TGCGCCAGCAGCCATCGCGACAGGGGGCCACCAGCCGAAAAACTGTTTTTT.

The V call is TRBV19, the J call TRBJ2-7, with 8 bases aligning to TRBD2. Trimming at V came to 0 bases and at J to 5 bases, leaving 3 bases not matched to a gene. The germline gives CDR1 LNHDA, CDR2 SQIVND (reference sequence). The CDR3 contains 14 residues. CDR3 residues: CASSIEGTRHEQYF. CDR3 coding DNA: TGTGCCAGTAGTATAGAAGGGACTAGACACGAGCAGTACTTC.

The V and J genes are TRBV7-9 and TRBJ2-7; 7 positions match TRBD2. This CDR3 is 15 amino acids long. Germline lookup yields CDR1 SEHNR and CDR2 FQNEAQ (reference sequence). V gave up 5 bases and J gave up 6 bases; unmatched junction bases: 13. CDR3 protein: CASSPIRGELGEQYF. The CDR3 coding sequence is TGTGCCAGCAGCCCCATTCGGGGGGAACTGGGCGAGCAGTACTTC.

This chain joins TRBV6-5 and TRBJ2-7; D possibly corresponds to TRBD1 (6 bases). The V end lost 2 bases, the J end lost 1 base, and 6 bases lay between the germline ends. This CDR3 spans 13 amino acids. The V gene's germline CDR1 is MNHEY and CDR2 SVGAGI. The CDR3 DNA follows: TGTGCCAGCAGTTACGGACAGTCCTACGAGCAGTACTTC. Protein sequence: CASSYGQSYEQYF.

This clone was detected once. This rearrangement joins TRBV7-2 to TRBJ2-7; TRBD2 matches at 10 bases. Unmatched junction bases numbered 9, after V lost 3 bases and J lost 7 bases. CDR1 is SGHTA and CDR2 is FQGNSA in the germline V gene. The CDR3 has 15 residues. CDR3 region: CASSFDSSGSWEQYF. The CDR3 DNA sequence: TGTGCCAGCAGCTTCGACTCTAGCGGGAGTTGGGAGCAGTACTTC.

This chain links TRBV7-9 with TRBJ1-4; 8 nucleotides agree with TRBD1. J gave up 8 bases and V 5 bases, and 4 bases lay outside the gene matches. The CDR3 spans 13 residues. Germline V CDR1 and CDR2: SEHNR, FQNEAQ (reference sequence). Here the CDR3 DNA reads TGTGCCAGCAGCCGTGGACAGGGCGAAAAACTGTTTTTT. It codes for CASSRGQGEKLFF.

Only one count was recorded for this clone. V is TRBV2 and J is TRBJ2-5, with D maybe TRBD2 (5 bases). CDR3 length equals 14 residues. The germline gives CDR1 SNHLY, CDR2 FYNNEI. Trimming left V 6 bases short and J 5 bases short, with 16 bases between. The CDR3 sequence is CASSPGSEGETQYF. The CDR3 DNA is TGTGCCAGCAGCCCCGGTAGCGAAGGGGAGACCCAGTACTTC.

This chain joins TRBV7-8 and TRBJ1-1, with 7 positions matching TRBD1. V dropped 5 bases and J dropped 3; count of bases not matched to a gene: 9. The CDR3 sequence is 15 residues long. Germline V gene sequence: CDR1 SGHVS, CDR2 FQNEAQ. The CDR3 sequence is CASSPRQGIDTEAFF. The CDR3 nucleotides read TGTGCCAGCAGCCCCAGACAGGGTATAGACACTGAAGCTTTCTTT.

This clone was observed once. V gene TRBV29-1 combines with J gene TRBJ2-1, with 15 bases that match TRBD2. CDR1 and CDR2 (germline): SQVTM, ANQGSEA. The CDR3 runs to 14 residues. J lost 7 bases, V lost 6 bases, and 4 bases had no gene match. The CDR3 protein is CSVEGLAGGNEQFF. The CDR3 bases are TGCAGCGTCGAGGGACTAGCGGGGGGAAATGAGCAGTTCTTC.

V is TRBV25-1 and J is TRBJ1-2, with 11 bases identical to TRBD1. The CDR3 covers 16 residues. Per germline, CDR1 MGHDK and CDR2 SYGVNS. The V gene end was trimmed by 4 bases and the J gene end by 4 bases; junction bases not matched to a gene: 8. The CDR3 DNA reads as TGTGCCAGCAGTGTGCCCGGGACAGGGGGAGGCTATGGCTACACCTTC. It is translated as CASSVPGTGGGYGYTF.